These T cell receptor beta chains were read from a single sample in a study of T cell responses to AZD1222 COVID-19 vaccine. Clones were read by immunoSEQ multiplex PCR, and TCRdb kept only the in-frame ones, dropping some. This sample has under 120,000 clones, with approximately 96% found just once. The source material was peripheral blood, sampled on day 0 of AZD1222 vaccination. Every receptor here comes from an adult in good health. CDR3s include the opening cysteine and the closing phenylalanine or tryptophan. The D gene is left open where the match is weak. A row's size may be missing; if present it is once, few, many or a size class.

D	V	J	size	DNA	CDR3
NA	TRBV3-1/TRBV3-2	TRBJ1-1	NA	TGTGCCAGCAGCTCCCCCGGCGAAGCTTTCTTT	CASSSPGEAFF
TRBD1	TRBV5-4	TRBJ2-5	NA	TGTGCCAGCAGTAGACAGGGTGTGATAGAGACCCAGTACTTC	CASSRQGVIETQYF
NA	TRBV12-3/TRBV12-4	TRBJ2-1	NA	TGTGCCAGCAGTTTAGTGGGTGGTGAGCAGTTCTTC	CASSLVGGEQFF
TRBD1	TRBV6-1	TRBJ1-4	NA	TGTGCCAGCAGTGAAGCGGGGACAGGGGCCAAAAAACTGTTTTTT	CASSEAGTGAKKLFF
TRBD1	TRBV12-3/TRBV12-4	TRBJ1-2	NA	TGTGCCAGCAGCCGGGACAGGGAAGTTGGCTACACCTTC	CASSRDREVGYTF
NA	TRBV5-1	TRBJ1-1	NA	TGCGCCAGCAGCTTGACCGGGACAACGAACACTGAAGCTTTCTTT	CASSLTGTTNTEAFF
NA	TRBV7-2	TRBJ1-1	NA	TGTGCCAGCAGCCCGTTAAGGAACACTGAAGCTTTCTTT	CASSPLRNTEAFF
TRBD1	TRBV13	TRBJ1-3	NA	TGTGCCAGCAGCTTCGGACAGGGAATACGGAGTGGGAACACCATATATTTT	CASSFGQGIRSGNTIYF
NA	TRBV6-4	TRBJ2-2	NA	TGTGCCAGCAGAAAGAACAGGGAGGTCGGGGAGCTGTTTTTT	CASRKNREVGELFF
TRBD1	TRBV7-8	TRBJ1-1	NA	TGTGCCAGCACCCTGACAGGGTCGAATAGTGAAGCTTTCTTT	CASTLTGSNSEAFF
NA	TRBV7-8	TRBJ1-3	once	TGTGCCAGCAGTAGCCGGGACACTAACTCTGGAAACACCATATATTTT	CASSSRDTNSGNTIYF
TRBD1	TRBV30	TRBJ2-7	NA	TGTGCCTGGGGACAGGGACCCGAATCCCCTATCGGCGAGCAGTACTTC	CAWGQGPESPIGEQYF
TRBD1	TRBV7-2	TRBJ1-3	NA	TGTGCCAGCAAACCGGGACAGGATGGAAACACCATATATTTT	CASKPGQDGNTIYF
NA	TRBV30	TRBJ2-2	NA	TGTGCCTGGGTCCCTGCGTCCGTCGGGGAGCTGTTTTTT	CAWVPASVGELFF
NA	TRBV11-3	TRBJ2-3	NA	TGTGCCAGCAGCTTAGATTCCGATACGCAGTATTTT	CASSLDSDTQYF
NA	TRBV2	TRBJ1-3	NA	TGTGCCAGCAGTGAGATGAAATCTGGAAACACCATATATTTT	CASSEMKSGNTIYF
NA	TRBV7-9	TRBJ1-6	once	TGTGCCAGCAGCTTGGGTATTTCCGGATCACCCCTCCACTTT	CASSLGISGSPLHF
NA	TRBV27	TRBJ2-1	NA	TGTGCCAGCAGTCCAATTAGCGGTGGCTCCTACAATGAGCAGTTCTTC	CASSPISGGSYNEQFF
NA	TRBV3-1/TRBV3-2	TRBJ1-1	NA	TGTGCCAGCAGCGAAGAACTTGAAGCTTTCTTT	CASSEELEAFF
TRBD1	TRBV6-5	TRBJ1-5	NA	TGTGCCAGCAGCCAGCCAGGGGGGGCGGATCAGCCCCAGCATTTT	CASSQPGGADQPQHF
TRBD1	TRBV3-1/TRBV3-2	TRBJ1-5	NA	TGTGCCAGCAGCCTACACGCCGGGACAGCGAAAAATCAGCCCCAGCATTTT	CASSLHAGTAKNQPQHF
NA	TRBV19	TRBJ2-1	NA	TGTGCCAGTAATGGGCCGGGCAATGAGCAGTTCTTC	CASNGPGNEQFF
TRBD2	TRBV12-5	TRBJ2-7	NA	TGTGCTAGTGGTCGTAGCGGGAGTTTAGCCTACGAGCAGTACTTC	CASGRSGSLAYEQYF
NA	TRBV30	TRBJ1-5	NA	TGTGCCTGGAGTAAGATTCCAGGGCCCTTCAGCAATCAGCCCCAGCATTTT	CAWSKIPGPFSNQPQHF
TRBD1	TRBV6-6	TRBJ2-6	NA	TGTGCCAGCAGTCCGGGACAGGGGAACGCTGGGGCCAACGTCCTGACTTTC	CASSPGQGNAGANVLTF
NA	TRBV11-3	TRBJ2-1	NA	TGTGCCAGCAGCCTCACTAGCAATGAGCAGTTCTTC	CASSLTSNEQFF
NA	TRBV6-5	TRBJ1-3	NA	TGTGCCAGCAGCCTCGGAACAAAAGTAGGGAACACCATATATTTT	CASSLGTKVGNTIYF
TRBD2	TRBV11-2	TRBJ2-1	NA	TGTGCCAGCAGCTCAGGACTAGCGGGGGGGCCGGGAAATGAGCAGTTCTTC	CASSSGLAGGPGNEQFF
TRBD2	TRBV3-1/TRBV3-2	TRBJ2-1	NA	TGTGCCAGCAGCCCGGGACTAGCGGAGCAGTTCTTC	CASSPGLAEQFF
NA	TRBV5-1	TRBJ1-2	NA	TGCGCCAGCAGTGGCGCTACAGGAAACTATGGCTACACCTTC	CASSGATGNYGYTF
NA	TRBV19	TRBJ2-1	NA	TGTGCCAGTAACACGAACGGGCATGAGCAGTTCTTC	CASNTNGHEQFF
TRBD2	TRBV7-9	TRBJ2-1	once	TGTGCCAGCAGCTTAGGGGGGACTAGCGGGGACTCCTACAATGAGCAGTTCTTC	CASSLGGTSGDSYNEQFF
NA	TRBV7-3	TRBJ1-2	NA	TGTGCCAGCAGCCCTCAGCCAGGCGATGGCTACACCTTC	CASSPQPGDGYTF
NA	TRBV9	TRBJ1-1	NA	TGTGCCAGCAGCGTAGTAGCTACAGGGAACACTGAAGCTTTCTTT	CASSVVATGNTEAFF
NA	TRBV2	TRBJ1-2	NA	TGTGCCACCGCTGCAATCCCTAACTATGGCTACACCTTC	CATAAIPNYGYTF
TRBD1	TRBV6-5	TRBJ1-2	NA	TGTGCCAGCAGTTACAGGGGGCTAGAAGGCTACACCTTC	CASSYRGLEGYTF
NA	TRBV28	TRBJ2-7	NA	TGTGCCAGCAGTTTTTTTCAGGGATCAACCTACGAGCAGTACTTC	CASSFFQGSTYEQYF
TRBD2	TRBV11-2	TRBJ2-3	once	TGTGCCAGCAGCTTTAGCGGGGACACAGATACGCAGTATTTT	CASSFSGDTDTQYF
TRBD1	TRBV30	TRBJ1-5	NA	TGTGCCTGGAGTGCTGCGTACAGGGGGCCGGATAGCAATCAGCCCCAGCATTTT	CAWSAAYRGPDSNQPQHF